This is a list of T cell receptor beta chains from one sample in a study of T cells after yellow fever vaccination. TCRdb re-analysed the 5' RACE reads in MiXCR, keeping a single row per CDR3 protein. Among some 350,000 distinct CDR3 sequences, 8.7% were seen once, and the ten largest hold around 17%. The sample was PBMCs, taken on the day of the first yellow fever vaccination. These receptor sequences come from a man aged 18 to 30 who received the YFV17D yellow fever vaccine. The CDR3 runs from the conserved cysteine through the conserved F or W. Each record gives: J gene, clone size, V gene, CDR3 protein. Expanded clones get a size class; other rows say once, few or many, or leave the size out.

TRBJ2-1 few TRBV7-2 CASDRQGGNEQFF
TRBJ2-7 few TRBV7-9 CASSLAPGQSYEQYF
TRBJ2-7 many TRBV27 CASSFGGAAYEQYF
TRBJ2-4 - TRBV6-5 CASTAGGNIQYF
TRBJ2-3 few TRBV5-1 CASSLGPGAGLYTDTQYF
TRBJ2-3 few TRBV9 CASSVGLLAGGPTDTQYF
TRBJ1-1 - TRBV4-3 CASSQDYGPENTEAFF
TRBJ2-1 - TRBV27 CASSWRLALFSYNEQFF
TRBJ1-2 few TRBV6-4 CASSPGTGKGYGYTF
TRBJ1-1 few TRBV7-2 CASSFSGPRRNTEAFF
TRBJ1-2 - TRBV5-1 CASSPEGRGGYTF
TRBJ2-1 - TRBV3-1 CASSQSGTPAEQFF
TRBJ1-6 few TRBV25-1 CASSSEGFNSPLHF
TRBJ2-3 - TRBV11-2 CASSWRPRLAGGHGTDTQYF
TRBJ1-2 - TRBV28 CASSPMSGGYTF
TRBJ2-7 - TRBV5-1 CASSLGDRGRYEQYF
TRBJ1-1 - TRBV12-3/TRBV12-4 CASSFMTGLSGAFF
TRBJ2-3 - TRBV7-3 CASSQKTSGRTDTQYF
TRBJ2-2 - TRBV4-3 CASSSPDRKLFF
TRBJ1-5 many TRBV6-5 CASSYSIAQLNQPQHF